This TCR beta chain was captured by sequencing in a study of T cell repertoires in cytomegalovirus infection. Across the study: Based on public TCR beta signatures, there were indications of CMV infection and of a matching HLA type.

CDR3 length: 15 amino acids. V was shortened by 5 bases and J by 5 bases, with 18 bases between the two germline ends. Germline V gene data show CDR1 as SGHAT and CDR2 as FQNNGV. Overall study results and limits: HLA-C-restricted TCR beta clonotypes specific for CMV led the ex vivo response. Using cumulative public TCR beta family frequency, the authors identified those who carried CMV together with the relevant HLA.

As concerns this clonotype: The antigen is not known.

TCRdb reprocessed the reads via MiXCR and lists one record per CDR3 protein. This table holds 740,000 or so distinct CDR3 sequences, roughly 35% found once. The TCR comes from a human donor in good health (CMV status not recorded). Some clones in this sample may be carry-over from other donors' samples. The sample taken for sequencing was PBMCs. The J gene is TRBJ1-1, the V gene TRBV11-2; D remains unclear. The CDR3 loop is CASSQRTFPGTEAFF. The CDR3, as DNA: TGTGCCAGCAGCCAGCGGACTTTCCCGGGGACTGAAGCTTTCTTT. The entire variable domain, with the rest obtained from reference TRBV11-2 and TRBJ1-1, is as follows: EAGVAQSPRYKIIEKRQSVAFWCNPISGHATLYWYQQILGQGPKLLIQFQNNGVVDDSQLPKDRFSAERLKGVDSTLKIQPAKLEDSAVYLCASSQRTFPGTEAFFGQGTRLTVV.